These T cell receptor beta chains were read from a single sample in a study of OX40 agonist ivuxolimab in advanced cancers. Repertoires were generated with immunoSEQ multiplex PCR, while TCRdb's copy carries only in-frame clones and drops some. This sample has about 22,000 clones, with about nine tenths found just once. The sample in question was CD4+ or CD8+ T cells sorted from blood, obtained in a trial of the OX40 agonist ivuxolimab. The source is an adult with an advanced solid tumor such as melanoma, head and neck, liver or kidney cancer. Each CDR3 is given with its conserved first and last residue. D genes are given only for firm matches. Rows may omit the clone size; those that give it use once, few, many or a size class.

TGTGCCAGCAGCTTACTATCAGGGGCGGGAGAGACCCAGTACTTC	CASSLLSGAGETQYF	TRBV7-8	.	.	TRBJ2-5
TGCGCCAGCAGCCCGCTCGCGGGCCAGGGGACCGGAAAACTGTTTTTT	CASSPLAGQGTGKLFF	TRBV4-3	.	.	TRBJ1-4
TGTGCCAGCAGCTTAGCGCGAGAGACCCAGTACTTC	CASSLARETQYF	TRBV7-2	.	.	TRBJ2-5
TGTGCCAGCAGTGCGTTTCGGGAAACCTACGAGCAGTACTTC	CASSAFRETYEQYF	TRBV2	.	.	TRBJ2-7
TGTGCCGCGAAACAGCGACTAGCGGCCGATACGCAGTATTTT	CAAKQRLAADTQYF	TRBV13	.	TRBD2	TRBJ2-3
TGTGCCAGCAGTTTAGGGGAAAGTCTCTGGAATGAGCAGTTCTTC	CASSLGESLWNEQFF	TRBV28	.	.	TRBJ2-1
TGTGCCATTGAAAGGGCCGGGGCTTTCTTT	CAIERAGAFF	TRBV9	.	.	TRBJ1-1
TGTGCCAGCAGTCCAATTCAGGGGGGAGGGATGAACACTGAAGCTTTCTTT	CASSPIQGGGMNTEAFF	TRBV27	.	TRBD1	TRBJ1-1
TGTGCCTGGAGGGGGGTGGGGGGGGCATCAGATACGCAGTATTTT	CAWRGVGGASDTQYF	TRBV30	once	.	TRBJ2-3
TGCAGCGTTGACGGGACGAACACCGGGGAGCTGTTTTTT	CSVDGTNTGELFF	TRBV29-1	.	.	TRBJ2-2
TGTGCCAGCAGCTTATACCCGGGAGGAGAGACCCAGTACTTC	CASSLYPGGETQYF	TRBV7-6	.	TRBD2	TRBJ2-5
TGCACCAGCAGCCAGGGACTAGCGGGGGTTCTCTCCTACAATGAGCAGTTCTTC	CTSSQGLAGVLSYNEQFF	TRBV1	.	.	TRBJ2-1
TGCAGTGCTAGATACGGAACTGAAGCTTTCTTT	CSARYGTEAFF	TRBV20-1	.	.	TRBJ1-1
TGTGCCAGCAGCTTAGGAACAGGAGTAGCCTACGAGCAGTACTTC	CASSLGTGVAYEQYF	TRBV7-2	.	.	TRBJ2-7
TGTGCCAGCAGCCAAGCCCCACTAGCGATTCAAGAGACCCAGTACTTC	CASSQAPLAIQETQYF	TRBV4-2	.	TRBD2	TRBJ2-5
TGCGCCAGCAGCCAGGGGTTGGGTACTGAAGCTTTCTTT	CASSQGLGTEAFF	TRBV4-1	.	.	TRBJ1-1
TGTGCCAGCAGTGTAGCGGGAGGGTTCTACGAGCAGTACTTC	CASSVAGGFYEQYF	TRBV27	.	TRBD2	TRBJ2-7
TGTGCCAGCAGCTTAGCGGCCCGGGGAAACTATGGCTACACCTTC	CASSLAARGNYGYTF	TRBV7-6	.	.	TRBJ1-2
TGTGCCAGTAGTCCCGACCGGGAGGGAACCTACGAGCAGTACTTC	CASSPDREGTYEQYF	TRBV19	few	TRBD2	TRBJ2-7
TGTGCCAGCAGCGCTGACAGAAACACTGAAGCTTTCTTT	CASSADRNTEAFF	TRBV5-6	.	.	TRBJ1-1
TGTGCCAGCAGCCAAGGGGTCAACTCTAGGCGTGGCTACACCTTC	CASSQGVNSRRGYTF	TRBV14	.	.	TRBJ1-2
TGTGCCAGCAGTCCTACCAGGCCTGCGAACACCGGGGAGCTGTTTTTT	CASSPTRPANTGELFF	TRBV11-3	.	.	TRBJ2-2
TGTGCCAGCAGCGTAGATTGGACAGGGGATCGCGAGCAGTACTTC	CASSVDWTGDREQYF	TRBV9	.	TRBD1	TRBJ2-7
TGTGCCAGCAGTTTAACGGGGAGCACAGATACGCAGTATTTT	CASSLTGSTDTQYF	TRBV27	few	.	TRBJ2-3
TGCGCCAGCAGCCAAGAAAAGGACTACTCCTACGAGCAGTACTTC	CASSQEKDYSYEQYF	TRBV4-1	few	.	TRBJ2-7
TGTGCCAGCTCATCGGGTGTATCCGGGGAGCTGTTTTTT	CASSSGVSGELFF	TRBV18	.	.	TRBJ2-2
TGTGCCAGCAGCTTAGATCCAGGGGAGGTGCATCAGCCCCAGCATTTT	CASSLDPGEVHQPQHF	TRBV7-4	once	.	TRBJ1-5
TGTGCCAGTAGTACCGGACAGGGGACTAAGTCTTACTACGAGCAGTACTTC	CASSTGQGTKSYYEQYF	TRBV19	.	TRBD1	TRBJ2-7
TGTGCCAGCAGCGGGACTAGCGGGGGGGCAGATACGCAGTATTTT	CASSGTSGGADTQYF	TRBV6-1	.	TRBD2	TRBJ2-3
TGTGCCAGCAGCTTGTCGCTGGGGACAGAGCAGTACTTC	CASSLSLGTEQYF	TRBV5-6	.	.	TRBJ2-7